One sample yielded the 26 T cell receptor beta chains listed below, sequenced in a study of cytomegalovirus exposure and HLA in healthy donors. It was with 60 Vbeta and 13 Jbeta primers that the PCR ran. Only in-frame clones appear in the TCRdb table, and some are missing; sequencing was by immunoSEQ multiplex PCR. Found here are some 110,000 clones, approximately 80% of them singletons; the top ten hold over 4.5%. The source material was PBMCs. The receptors shown here come from a woman between 18 and 29 years old in good health and CMV-seropositive.

This clone has more than one count but fewer than ten. This chain joins TRBV4-1 and TRBJ1-2, with 9 bases fitting TRBD1. The junction had 9 bases not matched to a gene; V was cut back by 0 bases and J by 4 bases. The CDR3 covers 17 residues. Germline CDR1 is MGHRA and CDR2 is YSYEKL. For the CDR3, the DNA is TGCGCCAGCAGCCAAGATTCGCGGTCGGACAGGGGCTATGGCTACACCTTC. Translated, it gives CASSQDSRSDRGYGYTF.

V is TRBV29-1 and J is TRBJ2-3; D possibly corresponds to TRBD2 (5 bases). Trimming pared 7 bases from V and 0 bases from J, leaving 11 bases between. The length of the CDR3 is 13 residues. Germline lookup yields CDR1 SQVTM and CDR2 ANQGSEA. For the CDR3, the DNA is TGCAGCGCTAAGAGGGCTAGCACAGATACGCAGTATTTT. This encodes CSAKRASTDTQYF.

This chain joins TRBV29-1 and TRBJ1-5; TRBD1 might be the D (5 bases). V lost 5 bases and J 5 bases, leaving 13 bases between the germline ends. This CDR3 is built from 13 residues. Looked up from germline, CDR1 is SQVTM and CDR2 is ANQGSEA. DNA for the CDR3: TGCAGCGTTCAAACTGGGGGGGATCAGCCCCAGCATTTT. It encodes CSVQTGGDQPQHF.

The rearrangement joins TRBV29-1 to TRBJ2-1, with 7 bases matching TRBD1. CDR3 length: 14 amino acids. Looked up from germline, CDR1 is SQVTM and CDR2 is ANQGSEA. Trimming at V came to 4 bases and at J to 2 bases, leaving 5 bases not matched to a gene. The CDR3 DNA reads as TGCAGCGTTGTAGGGACAGTTACCTACAATGAGCAGTTCTTC. It yields the protein CSVVGTVTYNEQFF.

The chain combines TRBV7-9 with TRBJ2-7; 9 bases are shared with TRBD2. This CDR3 region has 19 residues. V lost 1 base, J lost 3 bases, and 16 bases stayed unmatched. Germline CDR1 and CDR2: SEHNR and FQNEAQ (reference sequence). CDR3 bases: TGTGCCAGCAGCTTAGGGACCGGGGGGACTAGCCCTTACTACTACGAGCAGTACTTC. This sequence encodes CASSLGTGGTSPYYYEQYF.

V is TRBV5-1 and J is TRBJ1-2; D is possibly TRBD1 (5 bases). There are 13 residues in the CDR3. Trimming shortened V by 4 bases and J by 6 bases, and 13 bases separated the two germline ends. Germline CDR1 is SGHRS and CDR2 is YFSETQ. CDR3: CASSAGTYNGYTF. The DNA for the CDR3 is TGCGCCAGCAGCGCCGGGACTTACAATGGCTACACCTTC.

This clone was seen a few times. The chain has TRBV5-1 and TRBJ2-5; 10 bases match TRBD2. With 0 bases clipped from V and 3 bases from J, the junction kept 5 bases outside the gene matches. This CDR3 contains 16 residues. The germline CDR1 and CDR2 sequences are SGHRS and YFSETQ. DNA of the CDR3: TGCGCCAGCAGCTTGGCGGCTAGCGGGAGTAAAGAGACCCAGTACTTC. It specifies CASSLAASGSKETQYF.

The chain uses TRBV7-2 and TRBJ2-1, with 10 bases that match TRBD2. J was trimmed by 0 bases and V by 0 bases; bases with no gene match: 2. The germline gives CDR1 SGHTA, CDR2 FQGNSA. This CDR3 has 17 amino acids. CDR3: CASSLAGTSASYNEQFF. CDR3 nucleotides: TGTGCCAGCAGCTTAGCCGGGACTAGCGCCTCCTACAATGAGCAGTTCTTC.

This clone was seen more than once but under ten times. The CDR3 DNA is TGTGCCAGCAGCCAAGGAGGCTACCTGCCCCGCTCCTACGAGCAGTACTTC. This translates into CASSQGGYLPRSYEQYF. The chain couples TRBV14 to TRBJ2-7; D ambiguous. V was trimmed by 1 base and J by 0 bases, leaving 16 bases between them. Germline V gene data show CDR1 as SGHDN and CDR2 as FVKESK. This CDR3 contains 17 residues. The whole variable domain, filled in from reference TRBV14 and TRBJ2-7, reads EAGVTQFPSHSVIEKGQTVTLRCDPISGHDNLYWYRRVMGKEIKFLLHFVKESKQDESGMPNNRFLAERTGGTYSTLKVQPAELEDSGVYFCASSQGGYLPRSYEQYFGPGTRLTVT.

The CDR3 loop reads CASWGVYGYTF. CDR3 DNA: TGTGCCAGCTGGGGGGTCTATGGCTACACCTTC. The chain joins TRBV2 to TRBJ1-2; TRBD1 is a possible D gene (5 bases). CDR3 length: 11 residues. The ends were cut back, 8 bases at V and 4 bases at J, with 8 bases in the middle. Germline V CDR1 and CDR2: SNHLY, FYNNEI.

Only a few counts were recorded for this clone. This chain connects TRBV5-1 to TRBJ2-5, with D possibly being TRBD2 (6 bases). Per germline, CDR1 SGHRS and CDR2 YFSETQ. V was clipped by 3 bases and J by 5 bases, with 20 bases between them. The CDR3 totals 16 residues. DNA of the CDR3: TGCGCCAGCAGCTCATTAGGGCAGGGAGGTTCGGAGACCCAGTACTTC. This sequence encodes CASSSLGQGGSETQYF.

The chain employs TRBV14 and TRBJ2-5; 14 nucleotides line up with TRBD2. The junction had 8 bases not matched to a gene; V was cut back by 4 bases and J by 4 bases. CDR1 is SGHDN and CDR2 is FVKESK in the germline V gene. This CDR3 contains 17 residues. CDR3 in amino acids: CASSRVTGLAGGETQYF. The DNA of the CDR3 is TGTGCCAGCAGCCGGGTAACTGGACTAGCGGGAGGAGAGACCCAGTACTTC.

The J gene is TRBJ1-6, the V gene TRBV27; D remains ambiguous. The CDR3 loop spans 14 amino acids. Looked up from germline, CDR1 is MNHEY and CDR2 is SMNVEV (reference sequence). With 3 bases removed from V and 0 bases from J, the gap between germline ends came to 3 bases. CDR3 DNA: TGTGCCAGCAGTTTTAGCTCCTATAATTCACCCCTCCACTTT. Its translation: CASSFSSYNSPLHF.

The V and J genes are TRBV7-9 and TRBJ2-7; D unclear. CDR1 SEHNR and CDR2 FQNEAQ come from the germline V gene (reference sequence). The ends were cut back, 9 bases at V and 2 bases at J, with 17 bases in the middle. The CDR3 extends over 14 amino acids. The CDR3 DNA follows: TGTGCCAGTGGCAGCGTGCGAACTACCTACGAGCAGTACTTC. It is translated as CASGSVRTTYEQYF.

The CDR3 loop is CASSPERPSLGYEQYF. The CDR3 coding sequence is TGCGCCAGCAGCCCCGAAAGACCTAGCCTGGGCTACGAGCAGTACTTC. V gene TRBV5-1 combines with J gene TRBJ2-7, with D tentatively TRBD2 (5 bases). CDR1 and CDR2 (germline): SGHRS, YFSETQ. Trimming shortened V by 4 bases and J by 3 bases, and 20 bases separated the two germline ends. There are 16 residues in the CDR3.

The gene calls are TRBV6-7 and TRBJ1-3, with 7 bases that match TRBD1. TRBV6-7 is an open reading frame, and its role is uncertain. The CDR3 runs 17 residues. V dropped 0 bases and J dropped 4; count of bases not matched to a gene: 9. For the CDR3, the DNA is TGTGCCAGCAGTTACTCCCTGTGGAGGGGGCTAGGAAACACCATATATTTT. It yields the protein CASSYSLWRGLGNTIYF.

This chain joins TRBV7-9 and TRBJ1-1; D gene unclear. From germline, CDR1 is SEHNR and CDR2 FQNEAQ (reference sequence). CDR3 length equals 14 residues. V was trimmed by 2 bases and J by 4 bases, leaving 11 bases between them. The CDR3 loop reads CASSLRVGSTEAFF. The CDR3 DNA reads TGTGCCAGCAGCTTACGGGTCGGGAGCACTGAAGCTTTCTTT.

Many counts were recorded for this clone. V is TRBV6-5 and J is TRBJ2-5; 9 bases map to TRBD1. In germline, CDR1 is MNHEY, CDR2 SVGAGI. J was trimmed by 4 bases and V by 7 bases; bases with no gene match: 7. This CDR3 comprises 14 residues. The CDR3 bases are TGTGCCAGCAAACAGGGACAGGGTGGAGAGACCCAGTACTTC. Translation gives CASKQGQGGETQYF.

The gene calls are TRBV27 and TRBJ2-7; 7 positions agree with TRBD2. The germline V gene has CDR1 MNHEY and CDR2 SMNVEV (reference sequence). The CDR3 covers 16 residues. V was clipped by 3 bases and J by 1 base; unmatched bases: 9. The CDR3 DNA reads as TGTGCCAGCAGTTTCACCCGACTAGCAGGATCCTACGAGCAGTACTTC. Its protein is CASSFTRLAGSYEQYF.

V usage is TRBV2 and J usage is TRBJ2-7; no reliable D call. Germline values: CDR1 SNHLY, CDR2 FYNNEI. CDR3 size: 15 residues. The ends were cut back, 0 bases at V and 3 bases at J, with 12 bases in the middle. CDR3 protein: CASSEAQHFHYEQYF. In DNA form, the CDR3 reads TGTGCCAGCAGTGAAGCACAGCACTTTCACTACGAGCAGTACTTC.

This chain connects TRBV11-2 to TRBJ1-2, with 8 bases aligning to TRBD1. The V and J ends lost 6 bases and 5 bases, in that order; junction bases with no gene match: 8. Germline V gene sequence: CDR1 SGHAT, CDR2 FQNNGV. This CDR3 comprises 14 residues. The CDR3 spells CASRPQGGKYGYTF. CDR3 DNA: TGTGCCAGCAGGCCACAGGGGGGGAAGTATGGCTACACCTTC.

The chain is built from TRBV6-5 and TRBJ1-5; D not certain. V gave up 2 bases and J gave up 2 bases, with 10 bases separating them. The CDR3 covers 15 residues. Looked up from germline, CDR1 is MNHEY and CDR2 is SVGAGI. Written as DNA, the CDR3 is TGTGCCAGCAGTTACCGACAAACTGGCAATCAGCCCCAGCATTTT. Protein sequence: CASSYRQTGNQPQHF.

This sequence joins TRBV6-5 and TRBJ1-3; tentatively, D is TRBD1 (6 bases). Germline CDR1 and CDR2: MNHEY and SVGAGI. V dropped 8 bases and J dropped 0 bases, with 14 bases sitting between them. This CDR3 comprises 15 residues. The CDR3 sequence: CASGKTGLSGNTIYF. The DNA of the CDR3 is TGTGCCAGCGGAAAGACAGGTCTCTCTGGAAACACCATATATTTT.

J is TRBJ2-1 and V is TRBV5-1; 8 nucleotides match TRBD1. Germline CDR1 SGHRS, CDR2 YFSETQ. The CDR3 loop spans 15 amino acids. The J segment lost 5 bases and the V segment lost 4 bases, leaving 8 bases of the junction unmatched. The CDR3 sequence: CASSLGQGGNNEQFF. The CDR3 coding sequence is TGCGCCAGCAGCCTCGGACAGGGTGGGAACAATGAGCAGTTCTTC.

J is TRBJ2-5 and V is TRBV5-6; the D is unclear. The tail of the sequence fits TRBJ2-7 better, so the J call may be wrong. Germline V gene sequence: CDR1 SGHDT, CDR2 YYEEEE. The CDR3 contains 13 residues. The CDR3 DNA sequence: TGTGCCAGCAGCTTCGGCCAAGACTACGAGCAGTACTTC. This sequence encodes CASSFGQDYEQYF.

This clone turned up a few times. The chain links TRBV10-3 to TRBJ2-7; D possibly corresponds to TRBD2 (6 bases). The CDR3 is 13 amino acids. Per germline, CDR1 ENHRY and CDR2 SYGVKD. Trimming took 10 bases from V and 2 from J, leaving 15 bases between them. The CDR3 protein is CATAPRGAYEQYF. The CDR3 nucleotides read TGTGCCACCGCCCCCCGCGGGGCCTACGAGCAGTACTTC.